The 18 T cell receptor beta chains below come from one sample, sequenced in a study of OX40 agonist ivuxolimab in advanced cancers. Profiled with immunoSEQ multiplex PCR; TCRdb holds only in-frame clones, not every one. The table has around 72,000 clones, 80% to 90% seen once. The source was CD4+ or CD8+ T cells sorted from blood, collected in a trial of the OX40 agonist ivuxolimab. The receptors were sampled from an adult with an advanced solid tumor such as melanoma, head and neck, liver or kidney cancer.

The J gene is TRBJ1-1, the V gene TRBV2, with D unresolved. V was pared by 6 bases and J by 0 bases, with 5 bases between. From germline, CDR1 is SNHLY and CDR2 FYNNEI. The CDR3 length is 12 residues. This chain's CDR3 is CASRKMNTEAFF. CDR3 DNA sequence: TGTGCCAGCAGAAAGATGAACACTGAAGCTTTCTTT.

The J gene is TRBJ1-1, the V gene TRBV27, with a possible D match to TRBD1 (5 bases). The CDR3 length is 12 residues. Trimming left V 3 bases short and J 5 bases short, with 7 bases between. Germline assignment: CDR1 MNHEY and CDR2 SMNVEV (reference sequence). CDR3 nucleotides: TGTGCCAGCAGTTTTAAGGGGACTGAAGCTTTCTTT. Its translation: CASSFKGTEAFF.

The rearrangement links TRBV15 to TRBJ2-1; the D gene is possibly TRBD2 (5 bases). The CDR3 is 14 amino acids. Trimming stripped 1 base from V and 8 bases from J, with 12 bases between. Germline loops: CDR1 LNHNV, CDR2 YYDKDF (reference sequence). For the CDR3, the DNA is TGTGCCACCAGCAGAGTGCGGGCCCAATATGAGCAGTTCTTC. It is translated as CATSRVRAQYEQFF.

The chain links TRBV7-3 to TRBJ2-3; 8 positions match TRBD2. CDR1 and CDR2 from the germline V gene are SGHTA and FQGTGA. The V gene end was trimmed by 5 bases and the J gene end by 2 bases; junction bases not matched to a gene: 6. This CDR3 has 15 amino acids. The CDR3 coding sequence is TGTGCCAGCAGCCAAACTAGCGGCACCACAGATACGCAGTATTTT. Its protein product is CASSQTSGTTDTQYF.

V and J are TRBV6-5 and TRBJ1-1; D remains unclear. CDR3 size: 13 residues. Germline lookup yields CDR1 MNHEY and CDR2 SVGAGI. Trimming shortened V by 7 bases and J by 4 bases, and 13 bases separated the two germline ends. The CDR3 nucleotides read TGTGCCAGCATCGAGGTCGACGGCACTGAAGCTTTCTTT. As protein: CASIEVDGTEAFF.

The chain joins TRBV27 to TRBJ1-2; 10 bases agree with TRBD1. The V gene end was trimmed by 6 bases and the J gene end by 6 bases; junction bases not matched to a gene: 10. The CDR3 totals 15 residues. From germline, CDR1 is MNHEY and CDR2 SMNVEV (reference sequence). CDR3 loop: CASSVRPGTGDGYTF. Written as DNA, the CDR3 is TGTGCCAGCAGCGTGCGACCCGGGACAGGGGATGGCTACACCTTC.

This rearrangement joins TRBV11-3 to TRBJ2-5; possible D gene TRBD1, 5 bases. Germline V gives CDR1 SGHNT, CDR2 YENEEA. The CDR3 sequence is 14 residues long. The V and J ends lost 6 bases and 5 bases respectively, with 16 bases between them. CDR3 protein: CASRSASSGETQYF. CDR3 in DNA: TGTGCCAGCAGGTCGGCGTCCTCAGGGGAGACCCAGTACTTC.

The V call is TRBV6-5, the J call TRBJ2-5, with D unclear. V was cut by 6 bases and J by 1 base, with 12 bases left in between. Germline V lookup: CDR1 MNHEY, CDR2 SVGAGI. This CDR3 spans 14 amino acids. Here the CDR3 DNA reads TGTGCCAGCAGCCCCGCGAACAGCCAAGAGACCCAGTACTTC. Translated: CASSPANSQETQYF.

This chain joins TRBV11-2 and TRBJ2-1, with 10 positions matching TRBD2. The CDR3 length is 16 residues. The V gene end was trimmed by 5 bases and the J gene end by 9 bases; junction bases not matched to a gene: 13. Germline values: CDR1 SGHAT, CDR2 FQNNGV. CDR3 residues: CASSPQAGGLSPEQFF. The CDR3, as DNA: TGTGCCAGCAGCCCGCAAGCGGGGGGGTTGAGCCCTGAGCAGTTCTTC.

The rearrangement uses TRBV5-1 and TRBJ2-2, with TRBD2 matching 7 bases. This CDR3 is 20 amino acids long. The V and J ends lost 5 bases and 6 bases, in that order; junction bases with no gene match: 25. The germline V gene has CDR1 SGHRS and CDR2 YFSETQ. DNA of the CDR3: TGCGCCAGCAGGTTGAGTGTGGCAGGGTTAGGACTAGTCAACGCCGGGGAGCTGTTTTTT. This encodes CASRLSVAGLGLVNAGELFF.

V is TRBV28 and J is TRBJ1-1; tentative D call: TRBD1 (5 bases). V lost 2 bases and J lost 4, with 11 bases in between. The germline V gene encodes CDR1 MDHEN and CDR2 SYDVKM. The CDR3 spans 14 residues. Here the CDR3 reads CASSLNGGGTEAFF. The CDR3 DNA sequence: TGTGCCAGCAGTTTAAACGGGGGAGGCACTGAAGCTTTCTTT.

The chain employs TRBV5-4 and TRBJ1-1; perhaps TRBD1 as D (5 bases). Germline V gene data show CDR1 as SGHNT and CDR2 as YYREEE (reference sequence). This CDR3 comprises 16 residues. Deletions cut 0 bases from V and 1 base from J, with 13 bases between. CDR3 bases: TGTGCCAGCAGCTTGGACCCGACGGGGGGGAACACTGAAGCTTTCTTT. It specifies CASSLDPTGGNTEAFF.

The chain is built from TRBV11-3 and TRBJ2-1; TRBD2 aligns across 8 bases. This CDR3 has 17 residues. Per the germline V gene, CDR1 is SGHNT and CDR2 is YENEEA. The V and J ends lost 5 bases and 5 bases, in that order; junction bases with no gene match: 14. For the CDR3, the DNA is TGTGCCAGCAGCCTCAGCGGGAGCACCGAGGTAAACAATGAGCAGTTCTTC. Protein sequence: CASSLSGSTEVNNEQFF. The variable domain in full, completed from reference TRBV11-3 and TRBJ2-1, reads EAGVVQSPRYKIIEKKQPVAFWCNPISGHNTLYWYLQNLGQGPELLIRYENEEAVDDSQLPKDRFSAERLKGVDSTLKIQPAELGDSAVYLCASSLSGSTEVNNEQFFGPGTRLTVL.

The rearrangement links TRBV11-2 to TRBJ2-7, with TRBD2 matching over 8 bases. With 1 base clipped from V and 2 bases from J, the junction kept 4 bases outside the gene matches. The CDR3 totals 15 residues. CDR1 and CDR2 from the germline V gene are SGHAT and FQNNGV. The CDR3 spells CASSLGAGEAYEQYF. The CDR3, as DNA: TGTGCCAGCAGCTTAGGAGCGGGAGAGGCCTACGAGCAGTACTTC. The full variable domain, rest sourced from reference TRBV11-2 and TRBJ2-7, is EAGVAQSPRYKIIEKRQSVAFWCNPISGHATLYWYQQILGQGPKLLIQFQNNGVVDDSQLPKDRFSAERLKGVDSTLKIQPAKLEDSAVYLCASSLGAGEAYEQYFGPGTRLTVT.

This chain uses TRBV16 with TRBJ2-7; D tentatively reads TRBD1 or TRBD2 (6 bases each). V was trimmed by 4 bases and J by 4 bases, leaving 17 bases between them. The germline V gene has CDR1 KGHSY and CDR2 FQNENV. The CDR3 is made up of 15 amino acids. This CDR3 is CASSRNGGEKYEQYF. For the CDR3, the DNA is TGTGCCAGCAGCCGTAACGGGGGCGAAAAATACGAGCAGTACTTC.

The rearrangement links TRBV2 to TRBJ1-2; tentative D call: TRBD1 (5 bases). The CDR3 has 14 residues. CDR1 and CDR2 from the germline V gene are SNHLY and FYNNEI. V lost 4 bases and J 7 bases, leaving 16 bases between the germline ends. CDR3 sequence (DNA): TGTGCCAGCAGTGGGGGCAGGGAAGCGGGTGGCTACACCTTC. This encodes CASSGGREAGGYTF.

V usage is TRBV18 and J usage is TRBJ2-7, with D tentatively TRBD1 or TRBD2 (5 bases each). This CDR3 spans 15 amino acids. Germline-derived CDR1 and CDR2 are KGHSH and LQKENI. The V end lost 0 bases, the J end lost 4 bases, and 13 bases lay between the germline ends. In DNA form, the CDR3 reads TGTGCCAGCTCACCACCGGGGGTATCTCATTACGAGCAGTACTTC. This gives the protein CASSPPGVSHYEQYF.

The chain employs TRBV5-1 and TRBJ1-5; D might be TRBD1 (6 bases). Trimming stripped 0 bases from V and 2 bases from J, with 9 bases between. CDR3 size: 15 residues. Per germline, CDR1 SGHRS and CDR2 YFSETQ. CDR3 DNA: TGCGCCAGCAGCTTGGTGGCAGGGGGCAATCAGCCCCAGCATTTT. Protein sequence: CASSLVAGGNQPQHF.